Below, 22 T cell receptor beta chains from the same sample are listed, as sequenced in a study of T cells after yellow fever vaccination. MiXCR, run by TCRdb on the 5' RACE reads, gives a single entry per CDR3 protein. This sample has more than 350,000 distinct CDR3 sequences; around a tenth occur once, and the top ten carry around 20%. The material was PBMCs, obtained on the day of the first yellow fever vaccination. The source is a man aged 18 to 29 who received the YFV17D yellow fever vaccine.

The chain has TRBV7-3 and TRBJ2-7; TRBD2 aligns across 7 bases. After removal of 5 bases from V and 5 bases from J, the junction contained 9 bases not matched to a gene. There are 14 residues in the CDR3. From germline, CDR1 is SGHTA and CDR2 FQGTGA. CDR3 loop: CASSPGLVTDEQYF. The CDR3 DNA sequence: TGTGCCAGCAGCCCTGGACTAGTCACGGACGAGCAGTACTTC.

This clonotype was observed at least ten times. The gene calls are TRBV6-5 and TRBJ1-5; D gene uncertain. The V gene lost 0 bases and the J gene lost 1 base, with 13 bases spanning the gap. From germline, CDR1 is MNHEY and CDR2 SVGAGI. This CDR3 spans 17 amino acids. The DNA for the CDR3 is TGTGCCAGCAGTTACTCGTTTCCTCCCACAAGCAATCAGCCCCAGCATTTT. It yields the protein CASSYSFPPTSNQPQHF.

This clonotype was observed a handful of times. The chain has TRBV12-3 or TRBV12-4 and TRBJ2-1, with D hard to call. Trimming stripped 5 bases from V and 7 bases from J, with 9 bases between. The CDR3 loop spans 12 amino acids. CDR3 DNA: TGTGCCAGCAGTCCTCCCGTTAATGAGCAGTTCTTC. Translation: CASSPPVNEQFF.

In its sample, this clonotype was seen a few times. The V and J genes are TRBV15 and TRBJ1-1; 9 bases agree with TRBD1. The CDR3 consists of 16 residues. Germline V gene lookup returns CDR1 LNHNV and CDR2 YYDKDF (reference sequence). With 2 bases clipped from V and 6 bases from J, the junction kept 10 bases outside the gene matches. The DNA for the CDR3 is TGTGCCACCAGCAGATCGTCCGGGACAGGGAGATCTGAAGCTTTCTTT. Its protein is CATSRSSGTGRSEAFF.

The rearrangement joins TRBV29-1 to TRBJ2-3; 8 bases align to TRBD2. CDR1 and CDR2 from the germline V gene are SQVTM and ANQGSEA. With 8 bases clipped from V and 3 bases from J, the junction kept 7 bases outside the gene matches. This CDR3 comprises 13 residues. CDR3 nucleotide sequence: TGCAGCACCGCGGGGGGCATGACAGATACGCAGTATTTT. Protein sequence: CSTAGGMTDTQYF.

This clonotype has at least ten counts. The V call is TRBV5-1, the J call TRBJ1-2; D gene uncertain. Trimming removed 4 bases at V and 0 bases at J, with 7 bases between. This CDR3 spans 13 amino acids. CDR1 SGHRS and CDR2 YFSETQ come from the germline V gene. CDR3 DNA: TGCGCCAGCAGCGAAAATGCTAACTATGGCTACACCTTC. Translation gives CASSENANYGYTF.

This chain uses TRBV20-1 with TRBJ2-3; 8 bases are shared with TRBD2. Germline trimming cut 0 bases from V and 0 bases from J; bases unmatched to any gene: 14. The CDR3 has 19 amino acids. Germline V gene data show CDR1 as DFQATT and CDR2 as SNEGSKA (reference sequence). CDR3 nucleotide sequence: TGCAGTGCTAGAGATCAGGGCAGCGGGGGTGCTACTAGCACAGATACGCAGTATTTT. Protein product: CSARDQGSGGATSTDTQYF.

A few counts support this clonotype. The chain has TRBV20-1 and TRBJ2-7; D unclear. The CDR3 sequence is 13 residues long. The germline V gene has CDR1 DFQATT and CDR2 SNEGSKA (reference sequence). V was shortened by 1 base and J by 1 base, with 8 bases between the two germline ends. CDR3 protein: CSARATFSYEQYF. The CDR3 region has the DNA TGCAGTGCTAGAGCGACATTTTCCTACGAGCAGTACTTC.

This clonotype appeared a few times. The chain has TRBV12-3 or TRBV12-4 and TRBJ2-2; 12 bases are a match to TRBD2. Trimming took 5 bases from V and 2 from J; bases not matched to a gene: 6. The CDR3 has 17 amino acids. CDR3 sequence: CASSTRTSGVNTGELFF. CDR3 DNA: TGTGCCAGCAGTACGAGGACTAGCGGGGTTAACACCGGGGAGCTGTTTTTT.

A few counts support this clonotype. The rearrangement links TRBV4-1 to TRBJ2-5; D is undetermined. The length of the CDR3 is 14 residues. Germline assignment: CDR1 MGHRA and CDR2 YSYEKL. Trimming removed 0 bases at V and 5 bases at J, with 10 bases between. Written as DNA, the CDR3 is TGCGCCAGCAGCCAAGAAAGCATCCGGGAGACCCAGTACTTC. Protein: CASSQESIRETQYF.

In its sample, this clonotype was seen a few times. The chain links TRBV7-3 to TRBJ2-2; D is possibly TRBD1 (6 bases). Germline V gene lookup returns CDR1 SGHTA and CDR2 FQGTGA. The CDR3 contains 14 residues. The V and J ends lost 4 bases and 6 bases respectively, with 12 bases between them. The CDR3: CASSSSGDAGELFF. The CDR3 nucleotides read TGTGCCAGCAGCTCATCAGGGGACGCCGGGGAGCTGTTTTTT. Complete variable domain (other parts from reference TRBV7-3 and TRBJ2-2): GAGVSQTPSNKVTEKGKYVELRCDPISGHTALYWYRQSLGQGPEFLIYFQGTGAADDSGLPNDRFFAVRPEGSVSTLKIQRTERGDSAVYLCASSSSGDAGELFFGEGSRLTVL.

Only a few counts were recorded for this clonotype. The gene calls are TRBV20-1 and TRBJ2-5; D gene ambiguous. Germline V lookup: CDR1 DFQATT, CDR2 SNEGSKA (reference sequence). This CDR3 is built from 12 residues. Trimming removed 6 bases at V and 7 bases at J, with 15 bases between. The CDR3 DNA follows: TGCAGTGCGAGAACTAATTCGGGGACCCAGTACTTC. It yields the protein CSARTNSGTQYF.

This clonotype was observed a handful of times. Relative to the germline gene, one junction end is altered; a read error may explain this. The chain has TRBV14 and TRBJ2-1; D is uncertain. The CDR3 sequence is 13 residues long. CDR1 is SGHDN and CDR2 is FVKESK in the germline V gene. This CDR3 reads CASSLGLANVQFF. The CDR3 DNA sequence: TGTGCCAGCAGCCTCGGGTTGGCGAATGTGCAGTTCTTC.

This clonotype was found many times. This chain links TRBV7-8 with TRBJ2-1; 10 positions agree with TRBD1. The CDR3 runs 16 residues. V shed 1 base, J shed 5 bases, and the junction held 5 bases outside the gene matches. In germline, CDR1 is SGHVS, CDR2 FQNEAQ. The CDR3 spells CASSLDRGQGHNEQFF. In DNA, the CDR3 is TGTGCCAGCAGCTTAGATCGGGGACAGGGGCACAATGAGCAGTTCTTC. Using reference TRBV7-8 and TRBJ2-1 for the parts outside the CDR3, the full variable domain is GAGVSQSPRYKVAKRGQDVALRCDPISGHVSLFWYQQALGQGPEFLTYFQNEAQLDKSGLPSDRFFAERPEGSVSTLKIQRTQQEDSAVYLCASSLDRGQGHNEQFFGPGTRLTVL.

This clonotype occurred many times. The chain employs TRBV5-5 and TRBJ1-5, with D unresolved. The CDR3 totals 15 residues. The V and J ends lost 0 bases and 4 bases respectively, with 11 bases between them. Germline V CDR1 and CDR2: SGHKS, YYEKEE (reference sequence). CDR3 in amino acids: CASSLELGKNQPQHF. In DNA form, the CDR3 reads TGTGCCAGCAGCTTGGAGTTGGGGAAAAATCAGCCCCAGCATTTT.

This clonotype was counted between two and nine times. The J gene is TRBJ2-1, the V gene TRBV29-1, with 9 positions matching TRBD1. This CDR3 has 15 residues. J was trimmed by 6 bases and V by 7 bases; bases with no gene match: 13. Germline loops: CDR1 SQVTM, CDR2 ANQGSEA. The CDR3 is CSGAGTGFYGNEQFF. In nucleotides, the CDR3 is TGCAGCGGCGCCGGGACAGGGTTCTACGGCAATGAGCAGTTCTTC.

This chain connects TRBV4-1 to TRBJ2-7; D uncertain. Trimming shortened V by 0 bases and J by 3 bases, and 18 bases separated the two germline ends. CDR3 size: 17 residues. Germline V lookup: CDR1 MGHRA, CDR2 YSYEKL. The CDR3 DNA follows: TGCGCCAGCAGCCAAGAAGAGAATACCCGTGGATACTACGAGCAGTACTTC. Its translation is CASSQEENTRGYYEQYF.

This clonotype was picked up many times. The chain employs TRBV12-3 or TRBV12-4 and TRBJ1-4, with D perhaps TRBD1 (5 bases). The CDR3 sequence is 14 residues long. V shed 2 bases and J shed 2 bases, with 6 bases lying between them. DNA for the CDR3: TGTGCCAGCAGTTTAAGACAGACTAATGAAAAACTGTTTTTT. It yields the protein CASSLRQTNEKLFF.

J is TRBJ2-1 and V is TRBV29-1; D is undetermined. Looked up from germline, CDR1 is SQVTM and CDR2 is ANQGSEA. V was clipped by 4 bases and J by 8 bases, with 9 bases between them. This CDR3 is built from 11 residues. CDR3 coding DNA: TGCAGCGTTGCGGCGTGGGATGAGCAGTTCTTC. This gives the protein CSVAAWDEQFF.

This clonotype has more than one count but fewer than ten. The CDR3: CASSRPGSGGAADTQYF. The CDR3, as DNA: TGTGCCAGCAGCCGCCCAGGTAGCGGGGGGGCCGCAGATACGCAGTATTTT. J is TRBJ2-3 and V is TRBV7-6, with 11 bases aligning to TRBD2. The junction had 11 bases not matched to a gene; V was cut back by 5 bases and J by 4 bases. The germline V gene has CDR1 SGHVS and CDR2 FNYEAQ. This CDR3 comprises 17 residues. The whole variable domain, filled in from reference TRBV7-6 and TRBJ2-3, reads GAGVSQSPRYKVTKRGQDVALRCDPISGHVSLYWYRQALGQGPEFLTYFNYEAQQDKSGLPNDRFSAERPEGSISTLTIQRTEQRDSAMYRCASSRPGSGGAADTQYFGPGTRLTVL.

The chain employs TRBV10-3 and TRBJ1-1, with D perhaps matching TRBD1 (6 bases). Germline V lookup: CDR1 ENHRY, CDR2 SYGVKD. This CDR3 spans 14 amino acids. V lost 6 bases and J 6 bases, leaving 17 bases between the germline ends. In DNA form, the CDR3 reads TGTGCCATCAGCCGAACAGGGATGGGTCCTGAAGCTTTCTTT. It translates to CAISRTGMGPEAFF.

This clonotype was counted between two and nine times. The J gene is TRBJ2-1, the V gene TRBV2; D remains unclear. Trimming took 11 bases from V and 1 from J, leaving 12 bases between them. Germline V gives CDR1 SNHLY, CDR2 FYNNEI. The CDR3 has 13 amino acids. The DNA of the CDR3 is TGTGCCGACCAATCGGAATCCTACAATGAGCAGTTCTTC. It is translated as CADQSESYNEQFF. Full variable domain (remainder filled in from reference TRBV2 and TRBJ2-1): EPEVTQTPSHQVTQMGQEVILRCVPISNHLYFYWYRQILGQKVEFLVSFYNNEISEKSEIFDDQFSVERPDGSNFTLKIRSTKLEDSAMYFCADQSESYNEQFFGPGTRLTVL.